This T cell receptor beta chain was identified in a study of blood T cell repertoires in COVID-19. Whole-study context: Material from acute and convalescent COVID-19 was sourced from the United States, Italy and Spain. Sources were T cells, B-cell-depleted T cells, or PBMCs; the material itself was cDNA or gDNA.

Per germline, CDR1 LGHDT and CDR2 YNNKEL (reference sequence). This CDR3 is 16 amino acids long. The V end lost 6 bases, the J end lost 7 bases, and 25 bases lay between the germline ends. Original analysis: Reference gene primer amplification gave estimated nucleated cell counts. TCRdb keeps only in-frame clones here, not all; method: immunoSEQ multiplex PCR. From that table come the V and J calls and clone size; the DNA was used to work out D and trimming. The sample records about 86,000 clones, roughly 84% being singletons. The origin of this receptor is a woman of 80 years or more with active or convalescent COVID-19. This rearrangement joins TRBV3-1 (or the pseudogene TRBV3-2) to TRBJ2-7, with a tentative D call TRBD2 (6 bases). Sequenced material: peripheral blood. CDR3: CASSPGTQVWGTEQYF. DNA of the CDR3: TGTGCCAGCAGTCCCGGGACTCAAGTGTGGGGTACGGAGCAGTACTTC.